Below, 9 T cell receptor beta chains from the same sample are listed, as sequenced in a study of T cells in Graves' hyperthyroidism and ophthalmopathy. Amplified TCR beta CDR3 regions came from RNA transcripts. The study used the HTBI primer set for a first-round RT-PCR of the TCR CDR3. Each CDR3 protein is one row after TCRdb ran MiXCR on the multiplex PCR reads. The sample carries under 350,000 distinct CDR3 sequences, around 20% recorded once. The sequenced material came from blood. These receptors originate from a woman in her 50s with Graves' hyperthyroidism.

This clonotype was counted ten times or more. The rearrangement uses TRBV7-2 and TRBJ1-2; the match to TRBD1 covers 9 bases. The V and J ends lost 1 base and 5 bases, in that order; junction bases with no gene match: 8. In germline, CDR1 is SGHTA, CDR2 FQGNSA. The CDR3 is made up of 16 amino acids. The CDR3 DNA sequence: TGTGCCAGCAGCTTAGGGGGGGGACAGGGAAGTTATGGCTACACCTTC. Protein: CASSLGGGQGSYGYTF.

This clonotype came up a few times. The chain carries TRBV5-1 and TRBJ2-7; 11 nucleotides align to TRBD2. V was pared by 3 bases and J by 2 bases, with 10 bases of the junction left unmatched. The germline V gene encodes CDR1 SGHRS and CDR2 YFSETQ. The CDR3 consists of 17 residues. CDR3: CASSSFSGRAEAYEQYF. In DNA form, the CDR3 reads TGCGCCAGCAGCTCCTTTAGCGGGAGGGCCGAAGCCTACGAGCAGTACTTC. The full variable domain, with the rest looked up from reference TRBV5-1 and TRBJ2-7, is KAGVTQTPRYLIKTRGQQVTLSCSPISGHRSVSWYQQTPGQGLQFLFEYFSETQRNKGNFPGRFSGRQFSNSRSEMNVSTLELGDSALYLCASSSFSGRAEAYEQYFGPGTRLTVT.

Note on this clonotype: A single base separates this from a much larger clone, so it may be a read error. The chain links TRBV5-1 to TRBJ2-2; D is possibly TRBD1 (5 bases). This CDR3 region has 15 residues. V was trimmed by 0 bases and J by 1 base, leaving 7 bases between them. CDR1 is SGHRS, CDR2 YFSETQ, per germline. The CDR3 protein is CASSLGQWNTGELFF. The DNA of the CDR3 is TGCGCCAGCAGCTTGGGACAGTGGAACACCGGGGAGCTGTTTTTT.

V and J are TRBV27 and TRBJ2-1; 9 nucleotides line up with TRBD1. The CDR3 is 16 residues long. In germline, CDR1 is MNHEY, CDR2 SMNVEV (reference sequence). The V gene end was trimmed by 5 bases and the J gene end by 2 bases; junction bases not matched to a gene: 7. As DNA, the CDR3 is TGTGCCAGCAGTAGGACAGGGGAAAGGACCTACAATGAGCAGTTCTTC. Translating gives CASSRTGERTYNEQFF.

This clonotype was detected ten times or more. The J gene is TRBJ2-1, the V gene TRBV28; no clear D gene. V lost 5 bases and J 10 bases, leaving 12 bases between the germline ends. From germline, CDR1 is MDHEN and CDR2 SYDVKM. This CDR3 region has 12 residues. CDR3 sequence reads: CASSKAPLEQFF. The DNA for the CDR3 is TGTGCCAGCAGTAAGGCTCCTCTAGAGCAGTTCTTC.

This clonotype appeared many times. The chain couples TRBV7-9 to TRBJ2-2, with 9 bases matching TRBD1. The ends lost 0 bases at V and 5 bases at J; junction bases unmatched: 7. Germline V lookup: CDR1 SEHNR, CDR2 FQNEAQ (reference sequence). This CDR3 comprises 17 residues. CDR3 residues: CASSLAPGQGWTGELFF. CDR3 DNA sequence: TGTGCCAGCAGCTTAGCGCCGGGACAGGGTTGGACCGGGGAGCTGTTTTTT. Full variable domain (rest looked up from reference TRBV7-9 and TRBJ2-2): DTGVSQNPRHKITKRGQNVTFRCDPISEHNRLYWYRQTLGQGPEFLTYFQNEAQLEKSRLLSDRFSAERPKGSFSTLEIQRTEQGDSAMYLCASSLAPGQGWTGELFFGEGSRLTVL.

This clonotype was counted only a few times. J is TRBJ2-1 and V is TRBV2, with no clear D. Germline V gene lookup returns CDR1 SNHLY and CDR2 FYNNEI. CDR3 length: 15 amino acids. The V and J ends lost 9 bases and 0 bases respectively, with 15 bases between them. Here the CDR3 DNA reads TGTGCCAGTACCTTCGACTCCAGCTCCTACAATGAGCAGTTCTTC. This codes for CASTFDSSSYNEQFF.

This clonotype has more than one count but fewer than ten. This rearrangement joins TRBV5-1 to TRBJ2-1; D is possibly TRBD1 (6 bases). Trimming shortened V by 1 base and J by 0 bases, and 11 bases separated the two germline ends. This CDR3 has 16 amino acids. Germline CDR1 and CDR2: SGHRS and YFSETQ. The CDR3 bases are TGCGCCAGCAGCTTGAGACAGGCGAGCTCCTACAATGAGCAGTTCTTC. Its translation: CASSLRQASSYNEQFF. The full variable domain, in which reference TRBV5-1 and TRBJ2-1 provide the parts outside the CDR3, is KAGVTQTPRYLIKTRGQQVTLSCSPISGHRSVSWYQQTPGQGLQFLFEYFSETQRNKGNFPGRFSGRQFSNSRSEMNVSTLELGDSALYLCASSLRQASSYNEQFFGPGTRLTVL.

This chain joins TRBV19 and TRBJ2-5; D is undetermined. Germline V gene lookup returns CDR1 LNHDA and CDR2 SQIVND (reference sequence). This CDR3 spans 13 amino acids. V was pared by 4 bases and J by 1 base, with 7 bases between. CDR3 loop: CASSSWSQETQYF. The DNA of the CDR3 is TGTGCCAGTAGTAGCTGGAGCCAAGAGACCCAGTACTTC.